A single sample is the source of the 24 T cell receptor beta chains below, sequenced in a study of follicular helper T cells after annual influenza vaccination. The protocol was immunoSEQ multiplex PCR, while the TCRdb copy is restricted to in-frame clones and leaves out a portion. The table includes around 10,000 clones, around 80% detected once. The specimen comprised CXCR5- memory CD4+ T cells sorted from blood, sampled 6 weeks after influenza vaccination. The receptor source for this set is an adult who received the influenza vaccine.

The chain links TRBV18 to TRBJ2-5, with D unclear. V lost 6 bases, J lost 0 bases, and 14 bases lay in between. From germline, CDR1 is KGHSH and CDR2 LQKENI. CDR3 size: 15 residues. The CDR3 here is CASSNYAEYQETQYF. The CDR3 DNA reads TGTGCCAGCTCGAACTACGCAGAGTACCAAGAGACCCAGTACTTC.

This sequence joins TRBV10-3 and TRBJ1-1; D gene ambiguous. CDR3 length: 15 residues. Trimming removed 6 bases at V and 0 bases at J, with 14 bases between. CDR1 ENHRY and CDR2 SYGVKD come from the germline V gene. The CDR3 nucleotides are TGTGCCATCAGAGAGACGGAGACTTTGAACACTGAAGCTTTCTTT. This gives the protein CAIRETETLNTEAFF.

This chain uses TRBV5-4 with TRBJ2-5; D is unclear. The V gene's germline CDR1 is SGHNT and CDR2 YYREEE (reference sequence). V dropped 4 bases and J dropped 7 bases, with 14 bases sitting between them. The length of the CDR3 is 13 residues. The CDR3 sequence: CASSPGGVGTQYF. The CDR3 region has the DNA TGTGCCAGCAGCCCGGGTGGCGTGGGGACCCAGTACTTC.

The genes are TRBV9 and TRBJ1-5; 9 nucleotides line up with TRBD1. The CDR3 spans 16 residues. The germline V gene encodes CDR1 SGDLS and CDR2 YYNGEE. The ends lost 0 bases at V and 4 bases at J; junction bases unmatched: 5. The CDR3, as DNA: TGTGCCAGCAGCGTAGATCGGACAGGGGAAAATCAGCCCCAGCATTTT. Its protein is CASSVDRTGENQPQHF.

The V and J genes are TRBV6-1 and TRBJ1-1; 7 bases are a match to TRBD1. The CDR3 has 13 amino acids. The V gene end was trimmed by 6 bases and the J gene end by 10 bases; junction bases not matched to a gene: 11. In germline, CDR1 is MNHNS, CDR2 SASEGT. CDR3 amino acids: CASRRPRGLRAFF. CDR3 nucleotide sequence: TGTGCCAGCAGGCGACCTAGGGGGCTGAGAGCTTTCTTT.

This rearrangement joins TRBV30 to TRBJ1-2, with 8 bases identical to TRBD1. Germline trimming cut 4 bases from V and 6 bases from J; bases unmatched to any gene: 7. This CDR3 region has 13 residues. CDR1 and CDR2 (germline): GTSNPN, SVGIG (reference sequence). The CDR3 DNA reads as TGTGCCTGGACAGCCGGGACAGGAGATGGCTACACCTTC. This sequence encodes CAWTAGTGDGYTF.

This sequence joins TRBV11-2 and TRBJ1-1; D is unresolved. Germline V CDR1 and CDR2: SGHAT, FQNNGV. The CDR3 contains 15 residues. Trimming removed 5 bases at V and 0 bases at J, with 13 bases between. CDR3 bases: TGTGCCAGCAGCCCTCGGACTGACTTGAACACTGAAGCTTTCTTT. Translating gives CASSPRTDLNTEAFF.

CDR3 bases: TGTGCCAGTAGTTCGGACAGGGGGGCCAACTATGGCTACACCTTC. It is translated as CASSSDRGANYGYTF. This chain joins TRBV19 and TRBJ1-2; 10 bases align to TRBD1. This CDR3 has 15 residues. Germline V gene data show CDR1 as LNHDA and CDR2 as SQIVND (reference sequence). The V gene end was trimmed by 5 bases and the J gene end by 2 bases; junction bases not matched to a gene: 5.

This sequence joins TRBV10-1 and TRBJ2-3, with 8 bases that match TRBD1. CDR3 length equals 19 residues. The germline CDR1 and CDR2 sequences are WNHNN and SYGVQD (reference sequence). Germline trimming cut 8 bases from V and 1 base from J; bases unmatched to any gene: 20. The CDR3 coding sequence is TGCGCCAGCCCAAGCAGGGATCGACAGGGGAGAAAAGGCACAGATACGCAGTATTTT. This codes for CASPSRDRQGRKGTDTQYF.

The chain joins TRBV6-5 to TRBJ1-1; D unresolved. V was cut by 3 bases and J by 1 base, with 12 bases left in between. The V gene's germline CDR1 is MNHEY and CDR2 SVGAGI. The CDR3 loop spans 15 amino acids. In nucleotides, the CDR3 is TGTGCCAGCAGTTATATGCCGGGTACGAACACTGAAGCTTTCTTT. This gives the protein CASSYMPGTNTEAFF.

This clone came up a few times. V gene TRBV12-5 combines with J gene TRBJ1-2; TRBD1 aligns across 8 bases. The CDR3 loop spans 13 amino acids. Trimming removed 6 bases from V and 5 bases from J; junction bases left unmatched: 5. Germline values: CDR1 LGHNT, CDR2 FRNRAP. CDR3 amino acids: CASGQGAGYGYTF. In nucleotides, the CDR3 is TGTGCTAGTGGCCAGGGGGCGGGATATGGCTACACCTTC.

The J gene is TRBJ1-1, the V gene TRBV7-3, with a possible D match to TRBD1 (5 bases). V shed 2 bases and J shed 1 base, with 5 bases lying between them. Germline values: CDR1 SGHTA, CDR2 FQGTGA. The CDR3 runs 13 residues. The CDR3 DNA reads TGTGCCAGCAGCTTAGACAGGAACACTGAAGCTTTCTTT. Translated, it gives CASSLDRNTEAFF. The whole variable domain, remainder taken from reference TRBV7-3 and TRBJ1-1, is GAGVSQTPSNKVTEKGKYVELRCDPISGHTALYWYRQSLGQGPEFLIYFQGTGAADDSGLPNDRFFAVRPEGSVSTLKIQRTERGDSAVYLCASSLDRNTEAFFGQGTRLTVV.

The chain combines TRBV11-3 with TRBJ1-1; D gene unclear. The V end was cut by 5 bases, the J end by 4 bases, with 17 bases between. Looked up from germline, CDR1 is SGHNT and CDR2 is YENEEA. The CDR3 extends over 15 amino acids. In nucleotides, the CDR3 is TGTGCCAGCAGCCCCTGGGGTACATTGGGCACTGAAGCTTTCTTT. Amino acid sequence: CASSPWGTLGTEAFF.

The chain recombines TRBV4-1 with TRBJ2-3; D gene uncertain. The CDR3 sequence is 14 residues long. V lost 7 bases and J lost 0, with 11 bases in between. Germline assignment: CDR1 MGHRA and CDR2 YSYEKL. Written as DNA, the CDR3 is TGCGCCAGCAACCATCCGGCGAGCACAGATACGCAGTATTTT. Protein: CASNHPASTDTQYF.

This chain joins TRBV27 and TRBJ1-6, with D uncertain. The CDR3 totals 15 residues. The germline V gene has CDR1 MNHEY and CDR2 SMNVEV (reference sequence). Deletions cut 2 bases from V and 7 bases from J, with 12 bases between. The CDR3 DNA is TGTGCCAGCAGTTTAGGGCTGGCTGGAAATTCACCCCTCCACTTT. It is translated as CASSLGLAGNSPLHF.

V and J are TRBV6-5 and TRBJ2-7; D gene uncertain. The CDR3 sequence is 13 residues long. V dropped 2 bases and J dropped 6 bases, with 11 bases sitting between them. The germline V gene encodes CDR1 MNHEY and CDR2 SVGAGI. CDR3 protein: CASSYARTVEQYF. Written as DNA, the CDR3 is TGTGCCAGCAGTTACGCGCGGACGGTCGAGCAGTACTTC.

A few counts support this clone. V usage is TRBV9 and J usage is TRBJ2-7; no clear D gene. CDR1 is SGDLS and CDR2 is YYNGEE in the germline V gene. The CDR3 is 14 amino acids. V lost 0 bases and J 3 bases, leaving 10 bases between the germline ends. CDR3 sequence (DNA): TGTGCCAGCAGCGTAGCTCTACCGGGCTACGAGCAGTACTTC. This encodes CASSVALPGYEQYF.

The chain employs TRBV7-6 and TRBJ2-4; 8 bases agree with TRBD2. Germline V gene sequence: CDR1 SGHVS, CDR2 FNYEAQ. The V and J ends lost 0 bases and 4 bases, in that order; junction bases with no gene match: 11. The CDR3 is made up of 18 amino acids. The chain's CDR3 is CASSLALSGGPQKNIQYF. CDR3 nucleotide sequence: TGTGCCAGCAGCTTAGCGCTTTCGGGGGGGCCACAGAAAAACATTCAGTACTTC.

The V gene is TRBV7-2, the J gene TRBJ1-3, with 7 bases identical to TRBD1. Germline V gives CDR1 SGHTA, CDR2 FQGNSA. The CDR3 has 15 amino acids. Germline trimming cut 5 bases from V and 3 bases from J; bases unmatched to any gene: 7. CDR3 sequence (DNA): TGTGCCAGCAGCCAGGGGGGCGCGGGTGGAAACACCATATATTTT. It encodes CASSQGGAGGNTIYF. The full variable domain, rest sourced from reference TRBV7-2 and TRBJ1-3, is GAGVSQSPSNKVTEKGKDVELRCDPISGHTALYWYRQSLGQGLEFLIYFQGNSAPDKSGLPSDRFSAERTGGSVSTLTIQRTQQEDSAVYLCASSQGGAGGNTIYFGEGSWLTVV.

The CDR3 spells CATKQEGRDGYTF. Here the CDR3 DNA reads TGTGCGACGAAACAGGAGGGCCGGGATGGCTACACCTTC. The V gene is TRBV19, the J gene TRBJ1-2, with D perhaps TRBD1 (5 bases). The length of the CDR3 is 13 residues. CDR1 is LNHDA, CDR2 SQIVND, per germline (reference sequence).

The chain links TRBV4-1 to TRBJ2-5; possibly TRBD2 for D (5 bases). V was shortened by 4 bases and J by 1 base, with 10 bases between the two germline ends. Per germline, CDR1 MGHRA and CDR2 YSYEKL. The CDR3 consists of 14 residues. Here the CDR3 reads CASSLSGVQETQYF. CDR3 nucleotides: TGCGCCAGCAGCCTTTCCGGGGTCCAAGAGACCCAGTACTTC.

DNA of the CDR3: TGTGCCAGCACCACCTTTACAGGGAAGGATGGCTACACCTTC. As protein: CASTTFTGKDGYTF. The chain links TRBV6-6 to TRBJ1-2; the D gene is possibly TRBD1 (6 bases). CDR1 and CDR2 (germline): MNHNY, SVGAGI (reference sequence). The CDR3 consists of 14 residues. Between the trimmed V and J ends, which lost 7 bases and 6 bases, there was a span of 18 bases.

The chain is built from TRBV10-3 and TRBJ1-3, with D uncertain. This CDR3 has 13 amino acids. The ends were cut back, 7 bases at V and 0 bases at J, with 7 bases in the middle. Germline V CDR1 and CDR2: ENHRY, SYGVKD. The DNA of the CDR3 is TGTGCCATCACCGCAACCTCTGGAAACACCATATATTTT. Translating it yields CAITATSGNTIYF.

A few counts support this clone. This chain uses TRBV18 with TRBJ2-7, with 8 positions matching TRBD1. From germline, CDR1 is KGHSH and CDR2 LQKENI. The J segment lost 0 bases and the V segment lost 3 bases, leaving 10 bases of the junction unmatched. The length of the CDR3 is 17 residues. CDR3 DNA sequence: TGTGCCAGCTCACCCCGCCTCGACAGGGGATCCTCCTACGAGCAGTACTTC. Translation: CASSPRLDRGSSYEQYF.